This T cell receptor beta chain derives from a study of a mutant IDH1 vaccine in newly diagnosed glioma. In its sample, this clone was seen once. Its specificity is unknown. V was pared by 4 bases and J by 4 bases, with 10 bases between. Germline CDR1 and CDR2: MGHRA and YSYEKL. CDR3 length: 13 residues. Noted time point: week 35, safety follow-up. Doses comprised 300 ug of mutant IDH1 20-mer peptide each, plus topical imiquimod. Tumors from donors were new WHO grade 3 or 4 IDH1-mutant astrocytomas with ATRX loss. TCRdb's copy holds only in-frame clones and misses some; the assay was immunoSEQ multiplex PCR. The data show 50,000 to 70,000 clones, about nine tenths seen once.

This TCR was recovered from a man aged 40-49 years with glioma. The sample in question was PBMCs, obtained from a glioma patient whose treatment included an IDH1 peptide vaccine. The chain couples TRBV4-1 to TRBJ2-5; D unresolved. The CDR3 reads CASSPWWGETQYF. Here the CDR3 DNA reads TGCGCCAGCAGCCCCTGGTGGGGAGAGACCCAGTACTTC.